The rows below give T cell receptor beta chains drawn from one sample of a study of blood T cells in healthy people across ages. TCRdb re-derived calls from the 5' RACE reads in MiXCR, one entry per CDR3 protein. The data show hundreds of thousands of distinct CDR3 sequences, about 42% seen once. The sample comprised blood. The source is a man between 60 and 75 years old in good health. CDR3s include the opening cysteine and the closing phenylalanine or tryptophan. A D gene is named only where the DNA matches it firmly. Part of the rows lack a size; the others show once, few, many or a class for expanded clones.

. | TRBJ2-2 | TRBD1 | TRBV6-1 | TGTGCCAGCAGTCCACCGTTGGGCGGGACAGGAGTCCCGGGGGAGCTGTTTTTT | CASSPPLGGTGVPGELFF
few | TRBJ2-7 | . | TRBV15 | TGTGCCACCTCAACCGGTGGGAGCTACGAGCAGTACTTC | CATSTGGSYEQYF
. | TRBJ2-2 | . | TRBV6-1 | TGTGCCAGCATTGGGGTCAACACCGGGGAGCTGTTTTTT | CASIGVNTGELFF
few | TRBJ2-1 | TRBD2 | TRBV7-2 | TGTGCCAGCAGCTTAGCTGGGACTAGCAACAATGAGCAGTTCTTC | CASSLAGTSNNEQFF
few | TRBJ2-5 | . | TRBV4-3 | TGCACCAGCAGCCAAGATCGGGACATCACAGAGACCCAGTACTTC | CTSSQDRDITETQYF
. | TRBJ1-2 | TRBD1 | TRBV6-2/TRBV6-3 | TGTGCCACCAGGGACAGGGGTGAAAATGGCTACACCTTC | CATRDRGENGYTF
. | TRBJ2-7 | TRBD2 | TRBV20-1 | TGCAGTGCTAGAGCGGTGGGACTAGGCCCCTACGAGCAGTACTTC | CSARAVGLGPYEQYF
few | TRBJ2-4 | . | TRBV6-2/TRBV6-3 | TGTGCCAGCAGTTTCTCTGGACAGAGGACGTACTTC | CASSFSGQRTYF
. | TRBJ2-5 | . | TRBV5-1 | TGCGCCAGCAGCTTCCAGGGGAAGGAGACCCAGTACTTC | CASSFQGKETQYF
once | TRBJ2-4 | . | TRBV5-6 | TGTGCCAGCAGCTTGGCAGGGGCAGGGTATATGGACATTCAGTACTTC | CASSLAGAGYMDIQYF
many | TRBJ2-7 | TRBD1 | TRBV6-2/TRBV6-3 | TGTGCCAGCAGTGATTTTCAGGGGGTCAGCTCCTACGAGCAGTACTTC | CASSDFQGVSSYEQYF